One T cell receptor (beta chain) is described in this entry. The data derive from a study of blood T cell repertoires in COVID-19. Study summary: Specimens from acute and convalescent COVID-19 originated in the United States, Italy and Spain. T cells, B-cell-depleted T cells, or PBMCs supplied cDNA or gDNA.

Profiling relied on immunoSEQ multiplex PCR, and the TCRdb table lists in-frame clones only, not all of them. The sample has fewer than 300,000 clones; 70% to 85% are singletons. The CDR3 is 14 residues long. CDR1 and CDR2 from the germline V gene are SEHNR and FQNEAQ (reference sequence). J was trimmed by 12 bases and V by 3 bases; bases with no gene match: 14. The V gene is TRBV7-9, the J gene TRBJ2-7; 7 bases agree with TRBD1. The sequenced material came from peripheral blood. This receptor was obtained from a human donor with COVID-19, enrolled during active disease. The donor label of this sample is uncertain. The CDR3 DNA is TGTGCCAGCAGCTTGGGGGACAGCACAAGGCTCGTGTACTTC. This codes for CASSLGDSTRLVYF.